This T cell receptor beta chain was profiled in a study of regulatory T cells in long-lasting Graves disease. Turning to this clonotype: Antigen unknown.

The study, taken as a whole, reports: TRBV28, TRBJ1-2 and TRBJ2-5 emerged as the favored segments in persistent disease.

Time point described: persistent/refractory GD, antithyroid drugs over 5 years with positive TRAb. PBMCs were the source of the RNA used for TCR sequencing. By American Thyroid Association guidelines, Graves' disease was diagnosed in the cohort. From an endocrinology department in Xi'an, China, came the patients. Roughly 9.8 milliliters of peripheral blood went into EDTA tubes. In building TCR beta libraries, iRepertoire HTBI primers were used together with Arm-PCR of CDR3 regions. Using its own MiXCR run on the multiplex PCR reads, TCRdb lists one record per CDR3 protein. Seen here are hundreds of thousands of distinct CDR3 sequences, about 30% observed once, and the top ten hold 40% to 50%. The germline V and J ends were trimmed by 3 bases and 3 bases, with 11 bases remaining between them. This CDR3 region has 13 residues. Germline CDR1 GTSNPN, CDR2 SVGIG (reference sequence).

Sequenced material: peripheral blood mononuclear cells (PBMCs), taken when the disease was refractory, from a patient treated with antithyroid drugs. The TCR originated in a female donor with Graves disease. The chain couples TRBV30 to TRBJ1-1; D possibly corresponds to TRBD1 (5 bases). CDR3 sequence: CAWRSGGDTEAFF. The CDR3 DNA follows: TGTGCCTGGAGGTCAGGAGGGGACACTGAAGCTTTCTTT.